These T cell receptor beta chains were read from a single sample in a study of CD8 T cells in Susac syndrome. TCRdb re-analysed the immunoSEQ multiplex PCR reads in MiXCR, keeping a single row per CDR3 protein. The table records tens of thousands of distinct CDR3 sequences, about 92% of them present only once. Material for sequencing was CD8+ T cells from PBMCs. Receptors originate from a human donor in good health. Both conserved end residues are part of each CDR3. D genes are given only for firm matches. Some rows have no size entry. The others give once, few or many, or a class for an expanded clone.

j_call | cdr3_length | clone_size | d_call | v_call | cdr3_aa | cdr3_nt
TRBJ2-7 | 14 | . | . | TRBV5-4 | CASSLTGPTYEQYF | TGTGCCAGCAGCTTAACAGGGCCGACCTACGAGCAGTACTTC
TRBJ1-4 | 15 | . | . | TRBV19 | CASKRESATNEKLFF | TGTGCCAGTAAACGAGAGTCGGCAACTAATGAAAAACTGTTTTTT
TRBJ2-3 | 11 | . | TRBD2 | TRBV14 | CASSRGGTQYF | TGTGCCAGCAGCCGGGGGGGTACGCAGTATTTT
TRBJ1-2 | 14 | . | TRBD1 | TRBV13 | CASSYDDRGDGYTF | TGTGCCAGCAGCTACGATGACAGGGGCGATGGCTACACCTTC
TRBJ1-2 | 13 | . | . | TRBV6-2/TRBV6-3 | CASSSAANYGYTF | TGTGCCAGCAGTTCGGCCGCTAACTATGGCTACACCTTC
TRBJ2-4 | 14 | . | . | TRBV27 | CASSLGHAGDIQYF | TGTGCCAGCAGTTTGGGCCATGCCGGGGACATTCAGTACTTC
TRBJ2-1 | 15 | . | TRBD1 | TRBV6-2/TRBV6-3 | CASSYLGTGANEQFF | TGTGCCAGCAGTTACCTCGGGACAGGGGCTAATGAGCAGTTCTTC
TRBJ2-5 | 14 | once | . | TRBV15 | CATSRVRYQETQYF | TGTGCCACCAGCAGAGTCCGGTACCAAGAGACCCAGTACTTC
TRBJ2-1 | 17 | few | TRBD2 | TRBV20-1 | CSARGLAGGISYNEQFF | TGCAGTGCTAGGGGGCTAGCGGGGGGTATCTCCTACAATGAGCAGTTCTTC
TRBJ1-1 | 15 | . | TRBD1 | TRBV7-8 | CASSLEQGMNTEAFF | TGTGCCAGCAGCTTAGAACAGGGGATGAACACTGAAGCTTTCTTT
TRBJ2-7 | 14 | . | . | TRBV7-9 | CASSADGRAYEQYF | TGTGCCAGCAGCGCAGACGGCAGAGCCTACGAGCAGTACTTC
TRBJ2-2 | 13 | . | . | TRBV20-1 | CSARTGNTGELFF | TGCAGTGCTAGAACAGGGAACACCGGGGAGCTGTTTTTT
TRBJ2-2 | 13 | . | . | TRBV12-3/TRBV12-4 | CASSLFTTGELFF | TGTGCCAGCAGTTTATTTACGACCGGGGAGCTGTTTTTT
TRBJ2-5 | 16 | . | TRBD2 | TRBV6-2/TRBV6-3 | CASKPLAGGIQETQYF | TGTGCCAGCAAACCACTAGCGGGGGGAATCCAAGAGACCCAGTACTTC